This T cell receptor (beta chain) was captured in a study of tissue T cells after allogeneic stem cell transplantation. Study-level results: Anatomically similar tissues had similar TCR repertoires within each patient. Sampling depth was limited, and the cohort was small and clinically varied.

From germline, CDR1 is KGHPV and CDR2 FQNQEV (reference sequence). The length of the CDR3 is 14 residues. Trimming removed 0 bases at V and 5 bases at J, with 7 bases between. The sample's time point: mouse harvest day 14 after allogeneic transplant. The graft held 10^6 splenic CD5+ T cells and 10^7 T-cell-depleted bone marrow cells. B6 (H2b) cells into BALB/c (H2d) mice; tissues taken at day 7 or 14. CDR3 sequences, V/J genes, frequencies and template counts came from survey-depth TCRbeta sequencing. Profiling relied on immunoSEQ multiplex PCR, and the TCRdb table lists in-frame clones only, not all of them. The table shows more than 6,500 clones, with under 35% occurring only once. This clone was detected a few times. Antigen unknown. Gene names follow the mouse nomenclature. The read falls 1 residue short of the CDR3 end, and the missing part is taken from the germline J gene.

This clonotype was obtained from a female BALB/c mouse given C57BL/6 T cells with graft-versus-host disease after an allogeneic hematopoietic cell transplant. The chain is built from TRBV26 and TRBJ1-4; D not certain. Sequenced: skin. The DNA read from the CDR3 is TGTGCCAGCAGTCTGTCGTTAGGGAACGAAAGATTATTT. Its protein is CASSLSLGNERLF. The full CDR3 reads CASSLSLGNERLFF.